This TCR beta chain was captured by sequencing in a study of shared clonotypes between healthy human individuals. V lost 6 bases, J lost 0 bases, and 5 bases stayed unmatched. This CDR3 region has 15 residues. Germline CDR1 MNHNS, CDR2 SASEGT. Unsorted PBMC DNA was run through sequencing on ten immunoSEQ deep assay plates. In the original processing: From ImmunoSEQ came sequences covering only the junction and carrying no quality scores, so filtering differed. This table comes from immunoSEQ multiplex PCR, and its TCRdb copy is limited to in-frame clones, with some not included. The V and J calls and clone size are taken from that table; D and trimming were inferred from the DNA. The repertoire holds about 490,000 clones, with roughly 80% as singletons. This clone was counted a single time.

This TCR derives from a woman aged 40 to 50 in good health. Some clones in this sample may be carry-over from other donors' samples. The rearrangement joins TRBV6-1 to TRBJ2-7, with 10 positions matching TRBD2. The sample consisted of PBMCs. This chain's CDR3 is CASREPSGSSYEQYF. The CDR3 DNA is TGTGCCAGCAGGGAACCTAGCGGGAGCTCCTACGAGCAGTACTTC.